The rows below give T cell receptor beta chains drawn from one sample of a study of technical replicates of blood from several donors. The assay was immunoSEQ multiplex PCR, and TCRdb's table has in-frame clones only and misses some. The sample contains some 56,000 clones, around 96% of which appear only once. The sample comprised PBMCs. All receptors come from a human donor in good health. Some clones in this sample may be carry-over from other donors' samples. CDR3s include the opening cysteine and the closing phenylalanine or tryptophan.

V gene | CDR3 protein
TRBV11-3 | CASSLGTSGSSTDTQYF
TRBV4-3 | CASSQEAATNQPQHF
TRBV2 | CASTFGETRSSPLHF
TRBV6-1 | CASSEPSGGTGPGELFF
TRBV7-2 | CASSPWAGASYEQYF
TRBV7-2 | CASRASGSYEQYF
TRBV7-9 | CASSLAQGLVYEQYF
TRBV13 | CASSARTGIYGYTF
TRBV4-1 | CASSHYFPKQDSNYGYTF
TRBV30 | CAWSTSSGNTIYF
TRBV4-3 | CASSQEGGGGDTQYF
TRBV27 | CASSLWTNGGGYTF
TRBV7-9 | CASSYLEQMNTEAFF
TRBV4-2 | CASRRDEVGLGTYNEQFF
TRBV4-3 | CASSQVVQATAFF
TRBV6-1 | CAGGTNTGELFF
TRBV2 | CASSERDRGSGTEAFF
TRBV6-1 | CASSGGHLGTNEKLFF
TRBV28 | CASRYSNQPQHF
TRBV2 | CASVPRFSGNTIYF
TRBV2 | CASSEEDAGVDEQFF
TRBV7-2 | CASSLRSSGDQTQYF
TRBV6-5 | CASRSGQSNYGYTF
TRBV5-1 | CASSSQGGSTGELFF
TRBV6-6 | CASGTSGSYEQYF
TRBV2 | CASSEGTSGYNEQFF
TRBV7-2 | CASSLDRSVTEKLFF
TRBV5-6 | CASSPGTSSGELFF
TRBV29-1 | CSVGVRGRAYEQYF
TRBV6-5 | CASSYSTNYEQYF
TRBV7-4 | CASPPAGDPYEQYF
TRBV29-1 | CSVEDLDRGPAGANVLTF
TRBV10-3 | CASGGYPHTEAFF
TRBV6-5 | CATRRRNQPQHF
TRBV11-2 | CASSSLSSDFSGELFF
TRBV4-1 | CASSQGQYGYEQYF
TRBV7-7 | CASSLGSGGPEGTDTQYF
TRBV10-3 | CAISERTSTRDTQYF
TRBV19 | CASSTPGQRETQYF
TRBV27 | CASSGTRSAVHEQYF
TRBV29-1 | CSAGQARDGYTF
TRBV9 | CASSAQGYSESATEAFF
TRBV7-3 | CASSPRVAGGVRETQYF
TRBV7-8 | CASSPPSPAEAFF